Detailed here is one TCR beta chain. This sample is drawn from a study of blood T cell repertoires in COVID-19. Study in general: PBMCs, B-cell-depleted T cells, or T cells were the source of the cDNA or gDNA that made up the material.

Per the study methods: Reference gene primers were amplified, and this amplification served to estimate nucleated cell counts. TCRdb keeps only in-frame clones here, not all; method: immunoSEQ multiplex PCR. V and J calls and clone size are given by that table; D and trimming were obtained from the DNA. The sample shows 200,000 to 300,000 clones, 85% to 90% of them seen only once. V dropped 3 bases and J dropped 16 bases, with 11 bases sitting between them. Germline V gene sequence: CDR1 SGDLS, CDR2 YYNGEE. The CDR3 is 11 amino acids. The source of this sequence is a woman aged 40 to 49 with acute or convalescent COVID-19. The chain joins TRBV9 to TRBJ1-6, with TRBD1 as a possible D gene (6 bases). Sequencing was done on a sample of peripheral blood. The CDR3 DNA is TGTGCCAGCAGCGGGGGACAAAGGCTCCACTTT. This sequence encodes CASSGGQRLHF.